This TCR beta chain was sequenced for a study of T-cell memory formation after mild COVID-19. Researchers used 5'RACE with constant-segment primers to make TCR alpha and TCR beta cDNA libraries that carry sample barcodes and UMIs. In TCRdb, the 5' RACE reads were re-called with MiXCR into one record per CDR3 protein. The table records roughly 350,000 distinct CDR3 sequences, 25% to 30% of them present only once. The table lists this clonotype with a few counts. Its antigen remains unknown. Trimming cost V 3 bases and J 2 bases; bases outside gene matches: 7. The germline gives CDR1 SGDLS, CDR2 YYNGEE. The CDR3 loop spans 15 amino acids. Study observations and caveats: Contracting clones localized mainly to CM and EM when CD4+ and mainly to EMRA when CD8+.

This TCR came from an adult woman who had mild COVID-19 (a few samples of this study predate the infection). Cell type and time point are not known. The V and J genes are TRBV9 and TRBJ2-5; 7 positions agree with TRBD1. The specimen sequenced was PBMCs or a T cell subset sorted from them (not recorded which). CDR3 residues: CASSGSGTAQETQYF. DNA of the CDR3: TGTGCCAGCAGCGGATCCGGGACAGCTCAAGAGACCCAGTACTTC. Combining the CDR3 with reference TRBV9 and TRBJ2-5 gives the whole variable domain DSGVTQTPKHLITATGQRVTLRCSPRSGDLSVYWYQQSLDQGLQFLIQYYNGEERAKGNILERFSAQQFPDLHSELNLSSLELGDSALYFCASSGSGTAQETQYFGPGTRLLVL.